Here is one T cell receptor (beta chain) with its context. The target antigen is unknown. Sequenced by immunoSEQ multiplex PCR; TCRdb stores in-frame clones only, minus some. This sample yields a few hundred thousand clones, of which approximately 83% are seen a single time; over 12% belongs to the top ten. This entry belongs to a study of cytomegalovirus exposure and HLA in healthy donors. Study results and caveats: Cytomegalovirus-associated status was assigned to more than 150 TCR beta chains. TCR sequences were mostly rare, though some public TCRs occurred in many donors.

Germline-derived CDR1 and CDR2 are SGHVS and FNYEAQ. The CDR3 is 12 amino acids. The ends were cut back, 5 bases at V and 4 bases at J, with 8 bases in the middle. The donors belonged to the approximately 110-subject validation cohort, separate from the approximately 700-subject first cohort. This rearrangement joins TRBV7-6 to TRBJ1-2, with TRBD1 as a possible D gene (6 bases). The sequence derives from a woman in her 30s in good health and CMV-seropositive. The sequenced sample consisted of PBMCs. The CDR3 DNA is TGTGCCAGCAGCCTACAGGGCTATGGCTACACCTTC. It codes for CASSLQGYGYTF. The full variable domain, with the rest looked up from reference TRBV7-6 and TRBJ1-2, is GAGVSQSPRYKVTKRGQDVALRCDPISGHVSLYWYRQALGQGPEFLTYFNYEAQQDKSGLPNDRFSAERPEGSISTLTIQRTEQRDSAMYRCASSLQGYGYTFGSGTRLTVV.